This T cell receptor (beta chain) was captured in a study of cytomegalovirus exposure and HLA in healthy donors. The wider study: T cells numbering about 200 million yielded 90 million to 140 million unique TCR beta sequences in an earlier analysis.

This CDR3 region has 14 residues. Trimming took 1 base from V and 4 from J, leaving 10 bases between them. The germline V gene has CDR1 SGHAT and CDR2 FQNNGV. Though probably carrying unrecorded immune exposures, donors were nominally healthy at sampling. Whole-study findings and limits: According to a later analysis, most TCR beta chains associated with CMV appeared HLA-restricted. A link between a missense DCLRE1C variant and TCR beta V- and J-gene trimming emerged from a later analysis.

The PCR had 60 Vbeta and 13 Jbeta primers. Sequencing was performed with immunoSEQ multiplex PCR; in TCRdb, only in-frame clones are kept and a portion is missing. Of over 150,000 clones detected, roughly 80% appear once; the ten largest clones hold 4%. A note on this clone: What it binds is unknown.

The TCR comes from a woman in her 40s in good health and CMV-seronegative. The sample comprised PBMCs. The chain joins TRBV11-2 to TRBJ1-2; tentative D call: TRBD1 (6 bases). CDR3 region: CASSLGRTAYGYTF. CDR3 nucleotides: TGTGCCAGCAGCTTAGGCCGGACAGCCTATGGCTACACCTTC.